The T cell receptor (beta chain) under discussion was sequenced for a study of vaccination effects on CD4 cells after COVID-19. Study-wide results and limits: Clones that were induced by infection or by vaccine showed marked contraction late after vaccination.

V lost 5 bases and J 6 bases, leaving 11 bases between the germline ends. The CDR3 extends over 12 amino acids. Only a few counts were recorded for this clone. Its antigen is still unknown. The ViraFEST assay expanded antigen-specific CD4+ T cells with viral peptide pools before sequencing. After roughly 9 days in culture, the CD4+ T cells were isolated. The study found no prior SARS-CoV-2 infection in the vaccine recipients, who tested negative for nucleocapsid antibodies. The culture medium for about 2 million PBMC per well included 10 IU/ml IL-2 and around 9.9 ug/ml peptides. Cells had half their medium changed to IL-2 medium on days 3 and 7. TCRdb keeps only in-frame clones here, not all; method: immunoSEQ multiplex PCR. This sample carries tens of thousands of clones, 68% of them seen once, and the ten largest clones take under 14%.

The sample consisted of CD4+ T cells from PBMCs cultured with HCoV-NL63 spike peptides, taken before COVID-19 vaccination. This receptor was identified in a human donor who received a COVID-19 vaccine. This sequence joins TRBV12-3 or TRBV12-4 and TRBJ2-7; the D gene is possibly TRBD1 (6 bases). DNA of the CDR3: TGTGCCAGCAGTAGGGACAACCGCGAGCAGTACTTC. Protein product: CASSRDNREQYF.